The text below deals with one TCR beta chain. What it binds is unknown. 60 Vbeta and 13 Jbeta primers were used in PCR. Profiling relied on immunoSEQ multiplex PCR, and the TCRdb table lists in-frame clones only, not all of them. The sample carries some 120,000 clones, 82% recorded once. This sample is drawn from a study of cytomegalovirus exposure and HLA in healthy donors. Study-level findings and limits: HLA alleles showed associations with around 15,000 TCR beta sequences in a later analysis, at a 0.05 false discovery rate. The authors excluded some V segments, including TRBV6-2 and TRBV6-3, as indistinguishable.

Trimming removed 1 base at V and 4 bases at J, with 13 bases between. The germline CDR1 and CDR2 sequences are SGHNT and YENEEA. The CDR3 totals 15 residues. The genes are TRBV11-3 and TRBJ2-5; perhaps TRBD2 as D (6 bases). The receptor's source is a man aged 25-40 years in good health and CMV-seropositive. Sequencing used PBMCs. CDR3 in DNA: TGTGCCAGCAGCTTAGGTAGCGGCCAGGCAGAGACCCAGTACTTC. Translating gives CASSLGSGQAETQYF.